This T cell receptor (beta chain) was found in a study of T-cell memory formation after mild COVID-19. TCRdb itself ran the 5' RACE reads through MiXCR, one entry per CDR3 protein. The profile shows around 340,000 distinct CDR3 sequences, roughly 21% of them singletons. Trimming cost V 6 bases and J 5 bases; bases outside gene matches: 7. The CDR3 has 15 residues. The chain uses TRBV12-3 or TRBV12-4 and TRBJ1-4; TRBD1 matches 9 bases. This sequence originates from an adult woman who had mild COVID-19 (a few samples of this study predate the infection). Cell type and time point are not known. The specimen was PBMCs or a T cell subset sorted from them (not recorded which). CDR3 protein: CASSLLGQGNEKLFF. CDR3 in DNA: TGTGCCAGCAGCCTACTAGGACAGGGGAATGAAAAACTGTTTTTT.